This T cell receptor beta chain was obtained from a study of technical replicates of blood from four donors. Germline CDR1 reads SQVTM; CDR2 reads ANQGSEA. After removal of 3 bases from V and 4 bases from J, the junction contained 10 bases not matched to a gene. The CDR3 contains 15 residues. Sequencing was performed with immunoSEQ multiplex PCR; in TCRdb, only in-frame clones are kept and a portion is missing. The profile covers some 91,000 clones, with approximately 96% appearing a single time and 0.2% to 0.25% taken by the ten largest. There are a few counts of this clone. The clonotype was recovered from a human donor in good health. The rearrangement uses TRBV29-1 and TRBJ1-1; 8 nucleotides match TRBD1. Sequencing used T cells isolated from PBMCs. The CDR3 DNA is TGCAGCGTTGAGAGGACAGGGTTGATTGTCACTGAAGCTTTCTTT. Translated: CSVERTGLIVTEAFF.